The rows below give T cell receptor beta chains drawn from one sample of a study of post-analysis software for immune sequencing data. TCRdb reanalysed the PCR reads using MiXCR and keeps one entry per CDR3 protein. Here the sample spans 350,000 to 450,000 distinct CDR3 sequences, about a third being singletons. Sequences were obtained from blood. The receptors were sampled from a girl aged 5-17 years with multiple sclerosis. Both conserved end residues are part of each CDR3. D genes are given only for firm matches. Clone size is not always given. Where it is, it says once, few, many or a class for expanded clones.

D	size	length	V	J	DNA	CDR3
NA	NA	17	TRBV3-1	TRBJ1-4	TGTGCCAGCAGCCCGGCAGGGCGGAATTCCGTCAGAATAAGACTGTTTTTT	CASSPAGRNSVRIRLFF
NA	few	14	TRBV20-1	TRBJ1-5	TGCAGTGCTAGAGATAGGGCAGGGATCCAGCCCCAGCATTTT	CSARDRAGIQPQHF
TRBD1	few	15	TRBV24-1	TRBJ2-5	TGTGCCACCAGTGAATCCGGGACAGCCCAAGAGACCCAGTACTTC	CATSESGTAQETQYF
NA	few	15	TRBV12-3/TRBV12-4	TRBJ1-1	TGTGCCAGCAGTTCCTACGACAGGCGTATCACTGAAGCTTTCTTT	CASSSYDRRITEAFF
NA	NA	14	TRBV12-3/TRBV12-4	TRBJ2-7	TGTGCCAGCACCTTTCAGGCGATCCCAGGCGAGCAGTACTTC	CASTFQAIPGEQYF
NA	NA	13	TRBV7-3	TRBJ1-1	TGTGCCTGCAGCTTAACTCCTAACGCTGAAGCTTTCTTT	CACSLTPNAEAFF
TRBD1	NA	13	TRBV29-1	TRBJ1-2	TGCAGCGTTGCCGGACAGGAAAACTATGGCTACACCTTC	CSVAGQENYGYTF
NA	NA	14	TRBV6-5	TRBJ1-1	TGTGCCAGCAGCCCGAACGGGGTGAACACTGAAGCTTTCTTT	CASSPNGVNTEAFF
NA	NA	15	TRBV20-1	TRBJ2-7	TGCAGTGCTAGAGATCGGATGGGACCGATCTACGAGCAGTACTTC	CSARDRMGPIYEQYF
TRBD2	NA	16	TRBV9	TRBJ2-3	TGTGCCAGCAGCGGGACCGGGACTAGCGGCACAGATACGCAGTATTTT	CASSGTGTSGTDTQYF
NA	NA	15	TRBV7-9	TRBJ1-6	TGTGCCAGCAGCCTCGTAGGGGTGTATAATTCACCCCTCCACTTT	CASSLVGVYNSPLHF
TRBD1	NA	14	TRBV20-1	TRBJ2-5	TGCAGTGCTAGAGATCAGGGGGCATGGGAGACCCAGTACTTC	CSARDQGAWETQYF
TRBD1	NA	14	TRBV7-9	TRBJ2-1	TGTGCCAGCAGCCCCCGACAGGGTAACAATGAGCAGTTCTTC	CASSPRQGNNEQFF
NA	few	15	TRBV4-3	TRBJ2-3	TGCGCCAGCAGCCAAGATCCCACAGCCACAGATACGCAGTATTTT	CASSQDPTATDTQYF
NA	NA	14	TRBV27	TRBJ2-1	TGTGCCAGCAGTAACAGGGAATCCTACAATGAGCAGTTCTTC	CASSNRESYNEQFF
TRBD1	few	14	TRBV3-1	TRBJ2-7	TGTGCCAGCAGCTGGGACAGGGTCCCCTACGAGCAGTACTTC	CASSWDRVPYEQYF
NA	NA	14	TRBV29-1	TRBJ1-1	TGCAGCGCCAAGAAGGGGGGAGGGGACACTGAAGCTTTCTTT	CSAKKGGGDTEAFF
NA	few	13	TRBV20-1	TRBJ1-5	TGCAGTGCTATGGGCGGGATCAATCAGCCCCAGCATTTT	CSAMGGINQPQHF
TRBD1	few	16	TRBV6-5	TRBJ1-2	TGTGCCAGCAGTTACTACTCGTGGACAGGGGCCTATGGCTACACCTTC	CASSYYSWTGAYGYTF
NA	few	13	TRBV7-2	TRBJ1-1	TGTGCCAGCAGCTTAGACGGGGGATCTGAAGCTTTCTTT	CASSLDGGSEAFF
TRBD1	many	17	TRBV5-1	TRBJ2-1	TGCGCCAGCAGCTTGGGACAGGGAAGTAGCTCCTACAATGAGCAGTTCTTC	CASSLGQGSSSYNEQFF
NA	NA	14	TRBV6-5	TRBJ2-6	TGTGCCAGCCGGGGCCACTCTGGGGCCAACGTCCTGACTTTC	CASRGHSGANVLTF
TRBD1	NA	13	TRBV7-9	TRBJ2-5	TGTGCCAGCAGGACAGGGCTTGAGGAGACCCAGTACTTC	CASRTGLEETQYF
NA	NA	15	TRBV27	TRBJ2-3	TGTGCCAGCAGTCATTTCCCGGAAGGGGCAGATACGCAGTATTTT	CASSHFPEGADTQYF
NA	NA	16	TRBV6-5	TRBJ1-4	TGTGCCAGCAGCCGGGGGGAGGAGGTTCTAAATGAAAAACTGTTTTTT	CASSRGEEVLNEKLFF
NA	NA	12	TRBV29-1	TRBJ2-4	TGTAGCGTTGGGACAACCAAAAACATTCAGTACTTC	CSVGTTKNIQYF
NA	NA	15	TRBV7-3	TRBJ2-3	TGTGCCAGCAGCTTAAAACTCTCGGGGGCAGATACGCAGTATTTT	CASSLKLSGADTQYF
NA	few	16	TRBV3-1	TRBJ1-5	TGTGCCAGCAGCCAAGGGTCAGAAACTAGCAATCAGCCCCAGCATTTT	CASSQGSETSNQPQHF
NA	many	12	TRBV29-1	TRBJ2-1	TGCAGCGTTGTTGACTTTTACAATGAGCAGTTCTTC	CSVVDFYNEQFF
NA	NA	15	TRBV6-6	TRBJ1-4	TGTGCCAGCAGCTCCGCGCAGGGAAAGAATGAAAAACTGTTTTTT	CASSSAQGKNEKLFF
NA	few	15	TRBV7-9	TRBJ1-5	TGTGCCAGCAGCTTAACCCAGACGCTCGCTCAGCCCCAGCATTTT	CASSLTQTLAQPQHF
TRBD1	NA	15	TRBV7-9	TRBJ1-2	TGTGCCAGCAGCTTCGACAGGGGGCCAGGCTATGGCTACACCTTC	CASSFDRGPGYGYTF
TRBD1	NA	17	TRBV7-8	TRBJ1-4	TGTGCCAGCAGCTCCCGGGCGGACAGGTTTTCTAATGAAAAACTGTTTTTT	CASSSRADRFSNEKLFF
NA	NA	13	TRBV7-7	TRBJ2-7	TGTGCTAGCAGCTTAGCACAGAGCTACGAGCAGTACTTC	CASSLAQSYEQYF
NA	NA	16	TRBV5-1	TRBJ2-1	TGCGCCAGCAGCGGGTATTCGACAGGGAGGTACAATGAGCAGTTCTTC	CASSGYSTGRYNEQFF
NA	NA	14	TRBV27	TRBJ1-2	TGTGCCAGCAGTTTATACGGACGGTCCTATGGCTACACCTTC	CASSLYGRSYGYTF
NA	NA	13	TRBV6-2/TRBV6-3	TRBJ1-2	TGTGCCAGCAGTTACTGGGACAATAGCGGCTACACCTTC	CASSYWDNSGYTF
NA	once	11	TRBV7-2	TRBJ1-1	TGTGCCAGCAGCTTCGAAATTGGTGCTTTCTTT	CASSFEIGAFF
NA	few	13	TRBV5-1	TRBJ1-6	TGCGCCAGCAGCTTGGACAGGGATTCACCCCTCCACTTT	CASSLDRDSPLHF
TRBD2	few	16	TRBV5-1	TRBJ2-5	TGCGCCAGCAGCTCTAGCGGGGGGGGGACCCAAGAGACCCAGTACTTC	CASSSSGGGTQETQYF
NA	NA	14	TRBV6-6	TRBJ1-1	TGTGCCAGCAGTTACGTTGGACACCACACTGAAGCTTTCTTT	CASSYVGHHTEAFF
TRBD2	many	16	TRBV7-2	TRBJ2-1	TGTGCCAGCAGCCCCCCGGGACTAGCGGTGTACAATGAGCAGTTCTTC	CASSPPGLAVYNEQFF
TRBD1	NA	16	TRBV3-1	TRBJ2-7	TGTGCCAGCAGCCAAGAAGGGACAGGGAGACGCTACGAGCAGTACTTC	CASSQEGTGRRYEQYF
TRBD1	NA	14	TRBV4-2	TRBJ2-7	TGTGCCAGCAGCCAAGTGGGACAGCCTTACGAGCAGTACTTC	CASSQVGQPYEQYF
NA	few	13	TRBV10-3	TRBJ2-5	TGTGCCATCAGTCCGGACCCTGAGCAGACCCAGTACTTC	CAISPDPEQTQYF
TRBD1	few	13	TRBV29-1	TRBJ1-1	TGCAGCGTCGACAGGGTGGTGAACACTGAAGCTTTCTTT	CSVDRVVNTEAFF
NA	few	12	TRBV20-1	TRBJ2-1	TGCAGTGGAGAGTCCACCAACAATGAGCAGTTCTTC	CSGESTNNEQFF
NA	NA	14	TRBV9	TRBJ1-2	TGTGCCAGCAGCTCCGGGGCGACAGTGCGGGGCTACACCTTC	CASSSGATVRGYTF
NA	once	15	TRBV7-2	TRBJ2-1	TGTGCCAGCGGCTTACCCGAGATGAAGTACAATGAGCAGTTCTTC	CASGLPEMKYNEQFF
TRBD2	NA	13	TRBV12-3/TRBV12-4	TRBJ2-3	TGTGCTATCAGGACTAGTCGCCCAGATACGCAGTATTTT	CAIRTSRPDTQYF
NA	few	15	TRBV5-1	TRBJ1-2	TGCGCCAGCAGCTTGGCCTCGGTAGGGGGAAATGGCTACACCTTC	CASSLASVGGNGYTF